There are many counts of the clone carrying this TCR beta chain. The antigen is unknown. The CDR3 totals 14 residues. Germline CDR1 SGHVS, CDR2 FQNEAQ. Trimming removed 4 bases at V and 5 bases at J, with 12 bases between. This sample is part of a study of T cell repertoires in cytomegalovirus infection. MiXCR, applied by TCRdb to the reads, yields one record per CDR3 protein. The sample has about 900,000 distinct CDR3 sequences, around 32% seen once; the top ten hold over 10%. Broader study findings: CMV-specific TCR beta clonotypes restricted by HLA-C dominated the ex vivo response.

The receptor's source is a human donor in good health (CMV status not recorded). Some clones in this sample may be carry-over from other donors' samples. The sequenced sample was cultured CD8+ T cells from PBMCs, obtained from culture after CMV antigen stimulation. The chain uses TRBV7-8 and TRBJ1-5; perhaps TRBD1 as D (5 bases). As DNA, the CDR3 is TGTGCCAGCAGCTCTTCAGGGTACCATCAGCCCCAGCATTTT. Translated: CASSSSGYHQPQHF.